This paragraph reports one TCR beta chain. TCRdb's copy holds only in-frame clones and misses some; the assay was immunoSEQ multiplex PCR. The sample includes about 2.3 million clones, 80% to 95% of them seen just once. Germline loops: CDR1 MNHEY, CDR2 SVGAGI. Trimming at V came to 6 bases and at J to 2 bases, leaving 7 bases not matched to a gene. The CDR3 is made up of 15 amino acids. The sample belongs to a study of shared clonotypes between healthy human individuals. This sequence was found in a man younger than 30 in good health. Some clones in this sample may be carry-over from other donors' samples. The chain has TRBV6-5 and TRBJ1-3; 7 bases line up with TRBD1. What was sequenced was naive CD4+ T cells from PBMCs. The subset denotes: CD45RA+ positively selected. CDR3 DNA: TGTGCCAGCAGCCCTGACAGGGCCCCTGGAAACACCATATATTTT. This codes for CASSPDRAPGNTIYF.